These T cell receptor beta chains were read from a single sample in a study of cytomegalovirus exposure and HLA in healthy donors. Using immunoSEQ multiplex PCR, the repertoire was profiled, and TCRdb retains in-frame clones only, with some absent. The sample consists of roughly 180,000 clones, about 82% of them appearing once. Sequencing was done on a sample of PBMCs. These receptors came from a woman aged 30 to 39 in good health and CMV-seronegative. The CDR3 runs from the conserved cysteine through the conserved F or W. The D gene is left open where the match is weak. Part of the rows lack a size; the others show once, few, many or a class for expanded clones.

d_gene: .; v_gene: TRBV5-1; j_gene: TRBJ1-3; len: 15; abundance: .; CDR3aa: CASSSGEPAGNTIYF; CDR3nt: TGCGCCAGCAGCTCGGGGGAACCAGCGGGAAACACCATATATTTT
d_gene: .; v_gene: TRBV29-1; j_gene: TRBJ1-2; len: 14; abundance: .; CDR3aa: CSVEEFGREHGYTF; CDR3nt: TGCAGCGTTGAAGAATTCGGTCGAGAGCACGGCTACACCTTC
d_gene: .; v_gene: TRBV30; j_gene: TRBJ1-5; len: 13; abundance: few; CDR3aa: CAWSGGVDQPQHF; CDR3nt: TGTGCCTGGAGTGGGGGGGTAGATCAGCCCCAGCATTTT
d_gene: .; v_gene: TRBV7-3; j_gene: TRBJ2-2; len: 12; abundance: .; CDR3aa: CASSPVGEELFF; CDR3nt: TGTGCCAGCAGCCCCGTGGGAGAGGAGCTGTTTTTT
d_gene: TRBD2; v_gene: TRBV7-7; j_gene: TRBJ2-1; len: 17; abundance: .; CDR3aa: CASSLVPGRAVGNEQFF; CDR3nt: TGTGCTAGCAGCTTAGTCCCCGGGAGGGCCGTTGGGAATGAGCAGTTCTTC
d_gene: TRBD1; v_gene: TRBV2; j_gene: TRBJ1-2; len: 14; abundance: .; CDR3aa: CASRPTGVSYGYTF; CDR3nt: TGTGCCAGCAGACCTACAGGGGTCAGTTATGGCTACACCTTC
d_gene: .; v_gene: TRBV19; j_gene: TRBJ1-5; len: 12; abundance: .; CDR3aa: CAAGVGNQPQHF; CDR3nt: TGTGCCGCAGGGGTAGGCAATCAGCCCCAGCATTTT
d_gene: .; v_gene: TRBV9; j_gene: TRBJ1-5; len: 16; abundance: .; CDR3aa: CASSVVSQISNQPQHF; CDR3nt: TGTGCCAGCAGCGTAGTGTCTCAGATTAGCAATCAGCCCCAGCATTTT
d_gene: .; v_gene: TRBV29-1; j_gene: TRBJ1-1; len: 14; abundance: .; CDR3aa: CSVELRLKNTEAFF; CDR3nt: TGCAGCGTTGAGTTGCGGCTTAAGAACACTGAAGCTTTCTTT
d_gene: TRBD1; v_gene: TRBV2; j_gene: TRBJ2-7; len: 17; abundance: .; CDR3aa: CASSEGGQGKVAYEQYF; CDR3nt: TGTGCCAGCAGTGAAGGAGGACAGGGCAAGGTTGCCTACGAGCAGTACTTC
d_gene: TRBD1; v_gene: TRBV7-3; j_gene: TRBJ1-2; len: 14; abundance: .; CDR3aa: CASSNRTGTYGYTF; CDR3nt: TGTGCCAGCAGCAATAGGACAGGGACCTATGGCTACACCTTC
d_gene: TRBD1; v_gene: TRBV7-8; j_gene: TRBJ2-7; len: 15; abundance: few; CDR3aa: CASSQIGGGGYEQYF; CDR3nt: TGTGCCAGCAGCCAGATAGGGGGCGGAGGATACGAGCAGTACTTC
d_gene: .; v_gene: TRBV6-1; j_gene: TRBJ2-7; len: 13; abundance: .; CDR3aa: CASSEAGTGEQYF; CDR3nt: TGTGCCAGCAGTGAAGCGGGCACAGGGGAGCAGTACTTC
d_gene: .; v_gene: TRBV6-4; j_gene: TRBJ1-1; len: 14; abundance: .; CDR3aa: CASSALRGGTEAFF; CDR3nt: TGTGCCAGCAGTGCTTTGAGGGGAGGAACTGAAGCTTTCTTT
d_gene: TRBD1; v_gene: TRBV27; j_gene: TRBJ2-2; len: 14; abundance: .; CDR3aa: CASRPGQPTGELFF; CDR3nt: TGTGCCAGCAGGCCGGGACAGCCCACCGGGGAGCTGTTTTTT
d_gene: TRBD1; v_gene: TRBV4-3; j_gene: TRBJ2-7; len: 14; abundance: .; CDR3aa: CASSQRQGAYEQYF; CDR3nt: TGCGCCAGCAGCCAAAGACAGGGTGCTTACGAGCAGTACTTC
d_gene: .; v_gene: TRBV4-2; j_gene: TRBJ1-1; len: 14; abundance: .; CDR3aa: CASSQAGGLTEAFF; CDR3nt: TGTGCCAGCAGCCAAGCCGGGGGGCTTACTGAAGCTTTCTTT
d_gene: .; v_gene: TRBV6-1; j_gene: TRBJ2-5; len: 15; abundance: .; CDR3aa: CASSGGAGAGETQYF; CDR3nt: TGTGCCAGCAGTGGAGGGGCAGGGGCAGGAGAGACCCAGTACTTC
d_gene: TRBD1; v_gene: TRBV30; j_gene: TRBJ1-1; len: 14; abundance: .; CDR3aa: CAWRPTGSNTEAFF; CDR3nt: TGTGCCTGGAGACCGACAGGGTCCAACACTGAAGCTTTCTTT
d_gene: TRBD1; v_gene: TRBV5-1; j_gene: TRBJ2-3; len: 14; abundance: .; CDR3aa: CASSLPGQGGFQYF; CDR3nt: TGCGCCAGCAGCCTACCGGGACAGGGAGGCTTTCAGTATTTT
d_gene: TRBD1; v_gene: TRBV7-6; j_gene: TRBJ1-3; len: 15; abundance: .; CDR3aa: CASSQGTGSGNTIYF; CDR3nt: TGTGCCAGCAGCCAAGGGACAGGTTCTGGAAACACCATATATTTT
d_gene: TRBD1; v_gene: TRBV6-1; j_gene: TRBJ2-3; len: 14; abundance: .; CDR3aa: CASSFRQGADTQYF; CDR3nt: TGTGCCAGCAGCTTCAGACAGGGAGCAGATACGCAGTATTTT
d_gene: .; v_gene: TRBV7-7; j_gene: TRBJ2-2; len: 12; abundance: once; CDR3aa: CASSFATGELFF; CDR3nt: TGTGCCAGCAGCTTCGCGACCGGGGAGCTGTTTTTT
d_gene: .; v_gene: TRBV2; j_gene: TRBJ1-4; len: 15; abundance: .; CDR3aa: CASSDRGATNEKLFF; CDR3nt: TGTGCCAGCAGTGACAGGGGTGCAACTAATGAAAAACTGTTTTTT
d_gene: .; v_gene: TRBV7-9; j_gene: TRBJ1-2; len: 14; abundance: .; CDR3aa: CASSLVGRDYGYTF; CDR3nt: TGTGCCAGCAGCTTAGTGGGCAGGGACTATGGCTACACCTTC
d_gene: TRBD1; v_gene: TRBV12-5; j_gene: TRBJ2-7; len: 17; abundance: .; CDR3aa: CASGLGTGRVLRYEQYF; CDR3nt: TGTGCTAGTGGTTTGGGGACAGGGCGGGTCCTTAGGTACGAGCAGTACTTC
d_gene: .; v_gene: TRBV5-1; j_gene: TRBJ1-1; len: 15; abundance: once; CDR3aa: CASSLDRPGDTEAFF; CDR3nt: TGCGCCAGCAGCTTGGACAGGCCAGGGGACACTGAAGCTTTCTTT